This entry lists 5 T cell receptor beta chains sequenced from one sample in a study of T cells in Graves' hyperthyroidism and ophthalmopathy. TCR beta CDR3 regions were amplified from RNA transcripts. The TCR CDR3 was amplified in a first-round RT-PCR using the HTBI primer set. In TCRdb, the multiplex PCR reads were re-called with MiXCR into one record per CDR3 protein. This sample yields roughly 350,000 distinct CDR3 sequences, of which roughly 15% are seen a single time; 34% belongs to the top ten. Sequencing was performed on blood. The receptors were sampled from a woman in her forties with Graves' ophthalmopathy.

This clonotype was picked up many times. This chain links TRBV11-2 with TRBJ1-1; D not certain. From germline, CDR1 is SGHAT and CDR2 FQNNGV. V lost 3 bases and J 0 bases, leaving 8 bases between the germline ends. The CDR3 runs 14 residues. Here the CDR3 reads CASSLFLLNTEAFF. The CDR3, as DNA: TGTGCCAGCAGCTTGTTTTTGCTGAACACTGAAGCTTTCTTT.

The sample holds many counts of this clonotype. This chain joins TRBV6-1 and TRBJ1-2, with D hard to call. The V and J ends lost 2 bases and 8 bases respectively, with 21 bases between them. The CDR3 is 16 amino acids. Germline loops: CDR1 MNHNS, CDR2 SASEGT. CDR3 coding DNA: TGTGCCAGCAGTGAAAAGGGATCTTCGTATAGAGGCGGCTACACCTTC. This translates into CASSEKGSSYRGGYTF.

The V gene is TRBV10-3, the J gene TRBJ1-2, with 7 positions matching TRBD1. Germline-derived CDR1 and CDR2 are ENHRY and SYGVKD. The CDR3 consists of 13 residues. Trimming took 10 bases from V and 7 from J; bases not matched to a gene: 12. The CDR3 nucleotides read TGTGCCACAACCAGAACAGGGGACTGTGGCTACACCTTC. Protein product: CATTRTGDCGYTF.

This clonotype was counted at least ten times. The chain combines TRBV20-1 with TRBJ1-1, with a tentative D call TRBD1 (5 bases). The V gene's germline CDR1 is DFQATT and CDR2 SNEGSKA (reference sequence). The V and J ends lost 6 bases and 1 base respectively, with 12 bases between them. This CDR3 comprises 13 residues. DNA for the CDR3: TGCAGTGCGGGGCGGGCGACGAACACTGAAGCTTTCTTT. Encoded protein: CSAGRATNTEAFF.

This clonotype appeared a few times. A much larger clone sits a single nucleotide away, making a read error possible. The chain has TRBV6-1 and TRBJ1-2, with 7 bases lining up with TRBD1. Trimming at V came to 4 bases and at J to 10 bases, leaving 6 bases not matched to a gene. The V gene's germline CDR1 is MNHNS and CDR2 SASEGT. The CDR3 length is 12 residues. Here the CDR3 DNA reads TGTGCCAGCAGTGGACAGGGTCATACCTACACCTTC. Translating it yields CASSGQGHTYTF.